The 21 T cell receptor beta chains reported below all come from one sample, sequenced in a study of blood T cell repertoires in COVID-19. The table came from immunoSEQ multiplex PCR; TCRdb's copy has only in-frame clones and leaves some out. The sample has 75,000 to 100,000 clones, around 85% seen once. The sequenced sample was peripheral blood. The receptors stem from an elderly woman with acute or convalescent COVID-19.

The chain links TRBV6-5 to TRBJ1-2, with 10 bases that match TRBD1. This CDR3 comprises 14 residues. Per the germline V gene, CDR1 is MNHEY and CDR2 is SVGAGI. V lost 2 bases, J lost 7 bases, and 4 bases stayed unmatched. For the CDR3, the DNA is TGTGCCAGCAGTTACGGGGGACAGGGGAGTGGCTACACCTTC. Residues: CASSYGGQGSGYTF.

The rearrangement uses TRBV28 and TRBJ2-5; 7 positions agree with TRBD2. The germline CDR1 and CDR2 sequences are MDHEN and SYDVKM. The CDR3 is 13 residues long. V was pared by 5 bases and J by 9 bases, with 9 bases of the junction left unmatched. CDR3 region: CASSLSGRGAQYF. The DNA of the CDR3 is TGTGCCAGCAGTCTCTCCGGACGGGGGGCCCAGTACTTC.

The V gene is TRBV20-1, the J gene TRBJ1-2; D gene uncertain. Trimming stripped 3 bases from V and 5 bases from J, with 10 bases between. Per the germline V gene, CDR1 is DFQATT and CDR2 is SNEGSKA (reference sequence). The CDR3 has 12 amino acids. The CDR3 is CSASKRTYGYTF. DNA of the CDR3: TGCAGTGCTAGTAAGAGAACTTATGGCTACACCTTC.

The DNA for the CDR3 is TGCAGTGCTAGCACAGGCGGTGAAGCTTTCTTT. Its translation: CSASTGGEAFF. The genes are TRBV20-1 and TRBJ1-1; D is perhaps TRBD1 (5 bases). Between the trimmed V and J ends, which lost 3 bases and 7 bases, there was a span of 9 bases. The CDR3 loop spans 11 amino acids. Per the germline V gene, CDR1 is DFQATT and CDR2 is SNEGSKA (reference sequence).

The chain is built from TRBV5-1 and TRBJ2-3; no definite D call. Germline loops: CDR1 SGHRS, CDR2 YFSETQ. The CDR3 contains 14 residues. The V gene lost 1 base and the J gene lost 6 bases, with 12 bases spanning the gap. The CDR3 coding sequence is TGCGCCAGCAGCTTGAGTACAGTTGGCGATACGCAGTATTTT. Translated, it gives CASSLSTVGDTQYF.

The chain uses TRBV5-5 and TRBJ1-5, with 9 bases lining up with TRBD1. Germline trimming cut 4 bases from V and 4 bases from J; bases unmatched to any gene: 15. The CDR3 consists of 18 residues. Germline V gene sequence: CDR1 SGHKS, CDR2 YYEKEE (reference sequence). The CDR3 is CASSPSPVQGARNQPQHF. The CDR3, as DNA: TGTGCCAGCAGCCCCAGCCCCGTACAGGGGGCGAGGAATCAGCCCCAGCATTTT.

This clone was picked up a small number of times. The chain is built from TRBV9 and TRBJ1-6, with 7 bases aligning to TRBD1. J was trimmed by 10 bases and V by 2 bases; bases with no gene match: 12. The CDR3 is made up of 16 amino acids. Germline loops: CDR1 SGDLS, CDR2 YYNGEE. CDR3 nucleotides: TGTGCCAGCAGCGTGGGAACGGGACAGCCGACCTCACCCCTCCACTTT. It codes for CASSVGTGQPTSPLHF.

This clone has a single count. The J gene is TRBJ1-1, the V gene TRBV4-1; 7 bases are a match to TRBD1. CDR3 size: 14 residues. The V segment lost 0 bases and the J segment 10 bases; nucleotides outside the gene matches: 8. Germline CDR1 is MGHRA and CDR2 is YSYEKL. CDR3 in amino acids: CASSQEGRGSRAFF. The CDR3 coding sequence is TGCGCCAGCAGCCAAGAGGGCAGGGGGAGTCGAGCTTTCTTT.

This chain joins TRBV12-3 or TRBV12-4 and TRBJ1-3; unclear D gene. The CDR3 is made up of 13 amino acids. V lost 6 bases to trimming and J lost 0 bases, with 6 bases between them. The CDR3 bases are TGTGCCAGCAGGCCAGGCTCTGGAAACACCATATATTTT. Translation gives CASRPGSGNTIYF.

The chain uses TRBV11-2 and TRBJ1-2, with 8 bases aligning to TRBD1. Trimming took 5 bases from V and 4 from J; bases not matched to a gene: 6. Per the germline V gene, CDR1 is SGHAT and CDR2 is FQNNGV. There are 14 residues in the CDR3. The CDR3 protein is CASSKATGGYGYTF. The CDR3 bases are TGTGCCAGCAGCAAAGCTACAGGGGGCTATGGCTACACCTTC.

The V call is TRBV28, the J call TRBJ1-4; TRBD1 aligns across 11 bases. Germline-derived CDR1 and CDR2 are MDHEN and SYDVKM. The CDR3 is 14 amino acids. V shed 6 bases, J shed 8 bases, and the junction held 5 bases outside the gene matches. The DNA of the CDR3 is TGTGCCAGCAGCGGGACAGGGGGAGACGAAAAACTGTTTTTT. Protein product: CASSGTGGDEKLFF.

With respect to this clone: Germline and junction disagree at one end, which may indicate a read error. The rearrangement uses TRBV5-4 and TRBJ1-4; 9 bases match TRBD1. This CDR3 has 14 amino acids. Germline V CDR1 and CDR2: SGHNT, YYREEE (reference sequence). CDR3 coding DNA: TGTACCAGCAGCCAGGGACAGGGAAACGAAAAACTGTTTTTT. The encoded protein is CTSSQGQGNEKLFF.

The rearrangement uses TRBV12-3 or TRBV12-4 and TRBJ1-2, with a weak D call TRBD1 (5 bases). This CDR3 region has 13 residues. V was trimmed by 2 bases and J by 6 bases, leaving 10 bases between them. DNA for the CDR3: TGTGCCAGCAGTTTATTGGCGGGGCATGGCTACACCTTC. Its translation: CASSLLAGHGYTF.

The CDR3 loop reads CSVEGRLAQHNEQFF. The CDR3 DNA is TGCAGCGTTGAGGGGCGACTAGCACAACACAATGAGCAGTTCTTC. This chain joins TRBV29-1 and TRBJ2-1, with TRBD2 identical over 7 bases. V lost 3 bases, J lost 5 bases, and 10 bases stayed unmatched. Germline CDR1 SQVTM, CDR2 ANQGSEA. There are 15 residues in the CDR3.

The chain is built from TRBV30 and TRBJ2-7; TRBD2 matches at 9 bases. The CDR3 runs 13 residues. Germline lookup yields CDR1 GTSNPN and CDR2 SVGIG (reference sequence). The V segment lost 3 bases and the J segment 7 bases; nucleotides outside the gene matches: 7. The chain's CDR3 is CAWRQGLAREQYF. CDR3 coding DNA: TGTGCCTGGAGACAAGGACTAGCGCGGGAGCAGTACTTC.

The table lists this clone with a count of one. CDR3 in DNA: TGTGCCAGCAGCCCGTTTACTAGCAGGTACAATGAGCAGTTCTTC. This gives the protein CASSPFTSRYNEQFF. The rearrangement uses TRBV14 and TRBJ2-1, with D possibly TRBD2 on 6 matching bases. Trimming took off 4 bases at V and 4 bases at J, with 14 bases between the two ends. The CDR3 is 15 amino acids. The germline V gene has CDR1 SGHDN and CDR2 FVKESK.

The chain joins TRBV5-4 to TRBJ1-4; TRBD1 aligns across 10 bases. The CDR3 is 14 amino acids. J gave up 8 bases and V 6 bases, and 7 bases lay outside the gene matches. The germline gives CDR1 SGHNT, CDR2 YYREEE (reference sequence). The CDR3 nucleotides read TGTGCCAGCACCGGGGACAGGGGTAACGAAAAACTGTTTTTT. This codes for CASTGDRGNEKLFF.

The gene calls are TRBV9 and TRBJ2-7; 8 bases line up with TRBD1. This CDR3 comprises 14 residues. Germline trimming cut 3 bases from V and 0 bases from J; bases unmatched to any gene: 2. CDR1 is SGDLS, CDR2 YYNGEE, per germline. The CDR3 sequence: CASSGGQASYEQYF. The CDR3 DNA reads TGTGCCAGCAGCGGGGGACAGGCCTCCTACGAGCAGTACTTC.

The chain has TRBV7-8 and TRBJ1-3; D gene unclear. The length of the CDR3 is 14 residues. Germline CDR1 SGHVS, CDR2 FQNEAQ. V lost 5 bases, J lost 6 bases, and 14 bases lay in between. CDR3 loop: CASSAILSLNTIYF. The DNA for the CDR3 is TGTGCCAGCAGCGCTATCCTATCTTTAAACACCATATATTTT.

The V call is TRBV14, the J call TRBJ1-4, with D perhaps matching TRBD1 (5 bases). V lost 1 base and J 4 bases, leaving 19 bases between the germline ends. Germline loops: CDR1 SGHDN, CDR2 FVKESK. This CDR3 contains 18 residues. The CDR3 loop reads CASSQGGYRDSLNEKLFF. The CDR3 coding sequence is TGTGCCAGCAGCCAAGGAGGATATCGGGACTCTCTTAATGAAAAACTGTTTTTT.

The gene calls are TRBV5-1 and TRBJ2-7; maybe TRBD1 (6 bases). The CDR3 covers 16 residues. The ends were cut back, 0 bases at V and 7 bases at J, with 20 bases in the middle. Germline assignment: CDR1 SGHRS and CDR2 YFSETQ. This CDR3 reads CASSLVSAGVSWEQYF. DNA of the CDR3: TGCGCCAGCAGCTTGGTATCAGCAGGGGTGAGTTGGGAGCAGTACTTC. Variable domain in full (rest from reference TRBV5-1 and TRBJ2-7): KAGVTQTPRYLIKTRGQQVTLSCSPISGHRSVSWYQQTPGQGLQFLFEYFSETQRNKGNFPGRFSGRQFSNSRSEMNVSTLELGDSALYLCASSLVSAGVSWEQYFGPGTRLTVT.